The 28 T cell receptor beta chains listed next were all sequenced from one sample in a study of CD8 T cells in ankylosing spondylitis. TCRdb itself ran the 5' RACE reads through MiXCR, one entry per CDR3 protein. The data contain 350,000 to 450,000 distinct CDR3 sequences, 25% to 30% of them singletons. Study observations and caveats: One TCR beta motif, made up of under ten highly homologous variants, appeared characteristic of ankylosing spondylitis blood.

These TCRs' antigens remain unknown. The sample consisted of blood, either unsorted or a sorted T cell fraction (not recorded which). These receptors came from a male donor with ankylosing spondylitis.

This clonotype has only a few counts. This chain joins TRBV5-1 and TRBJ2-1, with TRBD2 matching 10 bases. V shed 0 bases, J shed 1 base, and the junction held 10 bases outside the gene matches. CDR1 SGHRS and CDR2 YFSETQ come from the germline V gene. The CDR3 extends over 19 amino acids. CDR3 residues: CASSLGAGGPLWSYNEQFF. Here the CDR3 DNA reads TGCGCCAGCAGCTTGGGAGCGGGAGGGCCTCTATGGTCCTACAATGAGCAGTTCTTC.

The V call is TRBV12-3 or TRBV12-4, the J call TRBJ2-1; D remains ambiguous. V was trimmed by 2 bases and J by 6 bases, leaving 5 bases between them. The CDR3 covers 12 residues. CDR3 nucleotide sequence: TGTGCCAGCAGTTTATGGTCCAATGAGCAGTTCTTC. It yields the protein CASSLWSNEQFF.

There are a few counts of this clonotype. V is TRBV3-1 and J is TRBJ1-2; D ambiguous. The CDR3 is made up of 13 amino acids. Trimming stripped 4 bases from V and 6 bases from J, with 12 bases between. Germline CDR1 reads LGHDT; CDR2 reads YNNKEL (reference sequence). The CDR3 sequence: CASSPLGGNGYTF. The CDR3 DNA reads TGTGCCAGCAGCCCCTTGGGCGGTAATGGCTACACCTTC.

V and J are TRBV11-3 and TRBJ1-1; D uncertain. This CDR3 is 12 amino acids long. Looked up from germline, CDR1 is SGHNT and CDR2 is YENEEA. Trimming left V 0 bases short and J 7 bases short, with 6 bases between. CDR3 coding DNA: TGTGCCAGCAGCTTAGATGGATTTGAAGCTTTCTTT. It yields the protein CASSLDGFEAFF.

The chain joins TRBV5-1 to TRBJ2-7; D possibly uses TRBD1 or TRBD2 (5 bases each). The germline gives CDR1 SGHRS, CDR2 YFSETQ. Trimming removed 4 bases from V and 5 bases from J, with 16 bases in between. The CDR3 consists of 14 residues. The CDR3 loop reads CASSPTGTNDEQYF. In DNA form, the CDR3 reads TGCGCCAGCAGCCCAACCGGGACGAATGACGAGCAGTACTTC.

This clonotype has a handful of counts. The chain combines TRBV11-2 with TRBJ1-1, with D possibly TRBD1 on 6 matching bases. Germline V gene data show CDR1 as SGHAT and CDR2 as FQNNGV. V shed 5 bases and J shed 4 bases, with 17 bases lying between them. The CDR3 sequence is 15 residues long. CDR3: CASSRLRGGGTEAFF. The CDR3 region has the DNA TGTGCCAGCAGCCGATTGCGTGGGGGCGGCACTGAAGCTTTCTTT.

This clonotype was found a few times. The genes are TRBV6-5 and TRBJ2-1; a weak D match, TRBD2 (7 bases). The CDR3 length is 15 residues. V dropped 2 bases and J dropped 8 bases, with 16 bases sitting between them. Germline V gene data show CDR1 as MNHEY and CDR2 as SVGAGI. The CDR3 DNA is TGTGCCAGCAGTTACACCTCGACGGGGGGCGATGAGCAGTTCTTC. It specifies CASSYTSTGGDEQFF.

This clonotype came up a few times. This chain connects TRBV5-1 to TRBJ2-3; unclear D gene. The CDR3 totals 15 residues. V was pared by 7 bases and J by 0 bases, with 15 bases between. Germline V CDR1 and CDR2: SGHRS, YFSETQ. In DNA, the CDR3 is TGCGCCAGCTCTTCTTCGGCGGAAAGCACAGATACGCAGTATTTT. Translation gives CASSSSAESTDTQYF.

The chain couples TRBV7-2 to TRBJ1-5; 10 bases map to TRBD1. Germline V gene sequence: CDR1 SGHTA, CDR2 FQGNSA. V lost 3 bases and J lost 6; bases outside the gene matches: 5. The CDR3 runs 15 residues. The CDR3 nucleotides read TGTGCCAGCAGCTTGGGACAGGGGTACGGTCAGCCCCAGCATTTT. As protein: CASSLGQGYGQPQHF.

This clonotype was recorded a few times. The CDR3 here is CAWSTGGYGYTF. The CDR3 DNA reads as TGTGCCTGGAGCACGGGCGGCTATGGCTACACCTTC. This chain joins TRBV30 and TRBJ1-2; D uncertain. From germline, CDR1 is GTSNPN and CDR2 SVGIG (reference sequence). V shed 3 bases and J shed 4 bases, with 9 bases lying between them. CDR3 size: 12 residues.

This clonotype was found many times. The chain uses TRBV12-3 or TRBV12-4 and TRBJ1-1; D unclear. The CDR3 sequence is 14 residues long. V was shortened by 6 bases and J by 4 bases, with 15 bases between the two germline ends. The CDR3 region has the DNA TGTGCCAGCAGCCAAGGACCGACGGGCACTGAAGCTTTCTTT. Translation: CASSQGPTGTEAFF.

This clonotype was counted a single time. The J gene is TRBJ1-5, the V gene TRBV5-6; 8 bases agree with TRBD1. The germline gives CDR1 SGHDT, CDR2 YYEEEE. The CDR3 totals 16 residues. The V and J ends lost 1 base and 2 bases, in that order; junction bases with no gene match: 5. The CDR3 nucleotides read TGTGCCAGCAGCTTGATCTCGGGACAGGGCAATCAGCCCCAGCATTTT. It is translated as CASSLISGQGNQPQHF.

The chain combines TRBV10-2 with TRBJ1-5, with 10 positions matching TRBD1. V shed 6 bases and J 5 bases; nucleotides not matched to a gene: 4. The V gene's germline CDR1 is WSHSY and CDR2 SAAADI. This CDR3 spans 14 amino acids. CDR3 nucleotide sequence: TGCGCCAGCAGCGGACAGGGGGGGGATCAGCCCCAGCATTTT. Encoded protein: CASSGQGGDQPQHF.

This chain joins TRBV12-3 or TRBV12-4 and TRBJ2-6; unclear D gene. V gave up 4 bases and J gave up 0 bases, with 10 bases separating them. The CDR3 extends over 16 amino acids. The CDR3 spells CASSYLVPSGANVLTF. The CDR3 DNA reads TGTGCCAGCAGTTACCTCGTCCCCTCTGGGGCCAACGTCCTGACTTTC.

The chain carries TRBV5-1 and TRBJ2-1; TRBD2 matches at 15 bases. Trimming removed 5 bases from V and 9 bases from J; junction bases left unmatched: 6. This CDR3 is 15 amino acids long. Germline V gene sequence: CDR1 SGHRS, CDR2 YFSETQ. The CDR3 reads CASSRGLAGGGEQFF. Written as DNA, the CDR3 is TGCGCCAGCAGTCGGGGACTAGCGGGAGGAGGTGAGCAGTTCTTC. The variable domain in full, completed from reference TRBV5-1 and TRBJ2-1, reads KAGVTQTPRYLIKTRGQQVTLSCSPISGHRSVSWYQQTPGQGLQFLFEYFSETQRNKGNFPGRFSGRQFSNSRSEMNVSTLELGDSALYLCASSRGLAGGGEQFFGPGTRLTVL.

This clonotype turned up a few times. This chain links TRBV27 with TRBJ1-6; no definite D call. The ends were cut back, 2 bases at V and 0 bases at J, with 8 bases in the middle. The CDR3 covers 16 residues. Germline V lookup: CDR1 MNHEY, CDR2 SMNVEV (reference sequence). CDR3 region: CASSLDGDSYNSPLHF. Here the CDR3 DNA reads TGTGCCAGCAGTTTAGACGGGGACTCCTATAATTCACCCCTCCACTTT.

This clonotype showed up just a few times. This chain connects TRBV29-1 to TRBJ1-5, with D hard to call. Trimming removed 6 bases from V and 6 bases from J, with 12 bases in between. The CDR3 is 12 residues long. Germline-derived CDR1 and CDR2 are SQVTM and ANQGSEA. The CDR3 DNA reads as TGCAGCGTAATGGGAAAGGGTCAGCCCCAGCATTTT. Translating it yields CSVMGKGQPQHF.

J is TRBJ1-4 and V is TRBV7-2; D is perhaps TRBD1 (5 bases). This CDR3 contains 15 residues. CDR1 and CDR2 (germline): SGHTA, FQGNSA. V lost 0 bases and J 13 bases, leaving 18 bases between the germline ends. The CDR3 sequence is CASSLALGKSGRLFF. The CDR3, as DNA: TGTGCCAGCAGCTTAGCGCTGGGGAAGTCGGGGCGACTGTTTTTT.

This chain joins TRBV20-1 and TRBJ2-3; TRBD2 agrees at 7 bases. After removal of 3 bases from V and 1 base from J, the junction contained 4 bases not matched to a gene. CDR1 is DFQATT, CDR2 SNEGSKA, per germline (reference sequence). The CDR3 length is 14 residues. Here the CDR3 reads CSASWGRGTDTQYF. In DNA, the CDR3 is TGCAGTGCTAGTTGGGGGAGGGGCACAGATACGCAGTATTTT.

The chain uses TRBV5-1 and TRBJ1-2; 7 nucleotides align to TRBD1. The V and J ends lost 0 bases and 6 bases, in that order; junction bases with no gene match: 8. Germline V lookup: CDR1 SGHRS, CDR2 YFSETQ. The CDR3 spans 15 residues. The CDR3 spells CASSLGGFDRDGYTF. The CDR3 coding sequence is TGCGCCAGCAGCTTGGGGGGTTTCGACAGGGATGGCTACACCTTC.

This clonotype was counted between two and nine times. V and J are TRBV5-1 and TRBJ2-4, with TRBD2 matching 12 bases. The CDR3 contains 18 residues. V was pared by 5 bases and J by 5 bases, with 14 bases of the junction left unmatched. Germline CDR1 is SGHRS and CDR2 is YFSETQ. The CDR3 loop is CASSLLAGGQGMENIQYF. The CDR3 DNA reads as TGCGCCAGCAGTCTGCTAGCGGGAGGGCAGGGGATGGAAAACATTCAGTACTTC.

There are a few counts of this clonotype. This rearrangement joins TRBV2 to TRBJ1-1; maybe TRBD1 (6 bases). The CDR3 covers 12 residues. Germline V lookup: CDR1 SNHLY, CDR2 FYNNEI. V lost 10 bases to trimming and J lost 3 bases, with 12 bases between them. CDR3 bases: TGTGCCACCAACAGGGATCACACTGAAGCTTTCTTT. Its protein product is CATNRDHTEAFF.

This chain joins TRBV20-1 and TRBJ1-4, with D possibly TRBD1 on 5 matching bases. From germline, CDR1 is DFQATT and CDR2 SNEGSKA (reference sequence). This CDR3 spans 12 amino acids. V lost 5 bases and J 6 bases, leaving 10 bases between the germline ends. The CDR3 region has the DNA TGCAGTGCTGAGGGGCGTGATGAAAAACTGTTTTTT. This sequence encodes CSAEGRDEKLFF.

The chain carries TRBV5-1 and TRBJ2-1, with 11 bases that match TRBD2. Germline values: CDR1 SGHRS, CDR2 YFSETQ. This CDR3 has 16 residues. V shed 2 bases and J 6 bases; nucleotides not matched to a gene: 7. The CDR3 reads CASSLNSGTSGNEQFF. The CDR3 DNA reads TGCGCCAGCAGCTTAAATAGCGGGACTAGCGGCAATGAGCAGTTCTTC. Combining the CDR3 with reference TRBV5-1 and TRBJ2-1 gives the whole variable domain KAGVTQTPRYLIKTRGQQVTLSCSPISGHRSVSWYQQTPGQGLQFLFEYFSETQRNKGNFPGRFSGRQFSNSRSEMNVSTLELGDSALYLCASSLNSGTSGNEQFFGPGTRLTVL.

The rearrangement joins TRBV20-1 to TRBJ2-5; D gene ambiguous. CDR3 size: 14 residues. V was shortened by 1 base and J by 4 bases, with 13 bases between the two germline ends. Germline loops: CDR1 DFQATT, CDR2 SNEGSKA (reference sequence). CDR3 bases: TGCAGTGCTAGAGGCAGGTCCGGCGTAGAGACCCAGTACTTC. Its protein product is CSARGRSGVETQYF.

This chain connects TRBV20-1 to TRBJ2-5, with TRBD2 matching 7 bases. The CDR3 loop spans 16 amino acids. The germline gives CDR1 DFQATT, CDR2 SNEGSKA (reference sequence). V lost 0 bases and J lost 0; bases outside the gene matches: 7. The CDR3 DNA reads TGCAGTGCTAGAGACCCCCTTAGCGGGCACCAAGAGACCCAGTACTTC. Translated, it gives CSARDPLSGHQETQYF.

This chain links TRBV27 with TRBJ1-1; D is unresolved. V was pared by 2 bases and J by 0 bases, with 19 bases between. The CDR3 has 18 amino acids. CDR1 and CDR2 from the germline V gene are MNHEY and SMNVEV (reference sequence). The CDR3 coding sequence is TGTGCCAGCAGTTTACTTCCTGTGAGACGGAGTTTGAACACTGAAGCTTTCTTT. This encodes CASSLLPVRRSLNTEAFF.

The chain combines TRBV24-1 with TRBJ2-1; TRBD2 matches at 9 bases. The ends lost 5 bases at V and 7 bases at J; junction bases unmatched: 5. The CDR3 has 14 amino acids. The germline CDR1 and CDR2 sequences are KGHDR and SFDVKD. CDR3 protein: CATSGVAGVNEQFF. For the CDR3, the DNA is TGTGCCACCAGTGGGGTAGCGGGAGTTAATGAGCAGTTCTTC.